The 11 T cell receptor beta chains presented below share a single source sample, sequenced in a study of blood T cell repertoires in COVID-19. TCRdb's table, derived via immunoSEQ multiplex PCR, lists solely in-frame clones and lacks some. This table has around 430,000 clones, about nine tenths appearing once. The specimen sequenced was peripheral blood. Source of these receptors: a woman between 45 and 60 years old with COVID-19, enrolled during active disease.

The V gene is TRBV6-5, the J gene TRBJ2-7; TRBD1 aligns across 7 bases. The V gene end was trimmed by 6 bases and the J gene end by 5 bases; junction bases not matched to a gene: 13. Germline V lookup: CDR1 MNHEY, CDR2 SVGAGI. The CDR3 loop spans 15 amino acids. CDR3 coding DNA: TGTGCCAGCAGGCGATCCGGGACAGTAAGCCACGAGCAGTACTTC. This translates into CASRRSGTVSHEQYF.

This clone has just one count. This chain joins TRBV6-5 and TRBJ1-5; tentative D call: TRBD1 (5 bases). V was pared by 5 bases and J by 6 bases, with 14 bases between. The CDR3 is 14 residues long. Germline lookup yields CDR1 MNHEY and CDR2 SVGAGI. The CDR3 region is CASSPGGGFQPQHF. Here the CDR3 DNA reads TGTGCCAGCAGTCCGGGGGGAGGGTTTCAGCCCCAGCATTTT.

The rearrangement uses TRBV28 and TRBJ2-7, with a weak D call TRBD1 (5 bases). This CDR3 contains 13 residues. CDR1 is MDHEN, CDR2 SYDVKM, per germline. V gave up 2 bases and J gave up 6 bases, with 11 bases separating them. CDR3 bases: TGTGCCAGCAGTTTAAGGGGAACCTCCGAGCAGTACTTC. Its translation: CASSLRGTSEQYF.

The gene calls are TRBV29-1 and TRBJ1-1; D gene uncertain. Germline loops: CDR1 SQVTM, CDR2 ANQGSEA. The V end lost 2 bases, the J end lost 2 bases, and 9 bases lay between the germline ends. The CDR3 is 13 amino acids. The CDR3: CSVEMRENTEAFF. The CDR3 coding sequence is TGCAGCGTTGAAATGCGGGAAAACACTGAAGCTTTCTTT.

V is TRBV5-1 and J is TRBJ1-1; weak D call: TRBD1 (5 bases). V was shortened by 1 base and J by 4 bases, with 11 bases between the two germline ends. The CDR3 sequence is 14 residues long. Germline V gives CDR1 SGHRS, CDR2 YFSETQ. The CDR3 region is CASSLTGGITEAFF. The CDR3 DNA sequence: TGCGCCAGCAGCTTGACCGGGGGGATCACTGAAGCTTTCTTT.

The chain employs TRBV5-1 and TRBJ1-2; a possible D gene is TRBD1 (6 bases). Germline V CDR1 and CDR2: SGHRS, YFSETQ. CDR3 length equals 18 residues. Trimming took off 0 bases at V and 7 bases at J, with 25 bases between the two ends. CDR3 in DNA: TGCGCCAGCAGCTTGGTTCCAGGCGGGGCGGGGGCCATCTCTGGCTACACCTTC. Translating it yields CASSLVPGGAGAISGYTF.

The chain joins TRBV13 to TRBJ2-1; 11 bases line up with TRBD2. J lost 6 bases, V lost 3 bases, and 7 bases had no gene match. CDR1 PRHDT and CDR2 FYEKMQ come from the germline V gene (reference sequence). There are 16 residues in the CDR3. DNA for the CDR3: TGTGCCAGCAGCTTCGTAACGGGGACTAGCGGCAATGAGCAGTTCTTC. Protein sequence: CASSFVTGTSGNEQFF. The full variable domain, completed using reference TRBV13 and TRBJ2-1, is AAGVIQSPRHLIKEKRETATLKCYPIPRHDTVYWYQQGPGQDPQFLISFYEKMQSDKGSIPDRFSAQQFSDYHSELNMSSLELGDSALYFCASSFVTGTSGNEQFFGPGTRLTVL.

This clone was detected only once. The gene calls are TRBV4-1 and TRBJ1-4, with 7 bases lining up with TRBD1. The V segment lost 0 bases and the J segment 8 bases; nucleotides outside the gene matches: 9. The CDR3 has 16 residues. The germline V gene encodes CDR1 MGHRA and CDR2 YSYEKL. The CDR3 DNA is TGCGCCAGCAGCCAAGATCCAAGGACAGGTCGGGAAAAACTGTTTTTT. Translating gives CASSQDPRTGREKLFF.

The chain has TRBV24-1 and TRBJ2-5, with a possible D match to TRBD1 (6 bases). The CDR3 is 15 residues long. Germline loops: CDR1 KGHDR, CDR2 SFDVKD. The V end lost 4 bases, the J end lost 0 bases, and 11 bases lay between the germline ends. This chain's CDR3 is CATSEPRDNQETQYF. The CDR3 DNA sequence: TGTGCCACCAGTGAGCCCCGGGACAACCAAGAGACCCAGTACTTC.

The chain has TRBV6-2 or TRBV6-3 and TRBJ1-1; 7 bases map to TRBD1. Trimming at V came to 2 bases and at J to 0 bases, leaving 9 bases not matched to a gene. This CDR3 has 17 residues. Germline assignment: CDR1 MNHEY and CDR2 SVGEGT. DNA for the CDR3: TGTGCCAGCAGTTACATGGGGTTTGGGACAGTGAACACTGAAGCTTTCTTT. Its protein product is CASSYMGFGTVNTEAFF.

The chain recombines TRBV6-1 with TRBJ2-3, with 9 bases matching TRBD1. The length of the CDR3 is 15 residues. Looked up from germline, CDR1 is MNHNS and CDR2 is SASEGT. V shed 3 bases and J 2 bases; nucleotides not matched to a gene: 3. The CDR3 region has the DNA TGTGCCAGCAGTGATACAGGGGGCCCCACAGATACGCAGTATTTT. Protein: CASSDTGGPTDTQYF.